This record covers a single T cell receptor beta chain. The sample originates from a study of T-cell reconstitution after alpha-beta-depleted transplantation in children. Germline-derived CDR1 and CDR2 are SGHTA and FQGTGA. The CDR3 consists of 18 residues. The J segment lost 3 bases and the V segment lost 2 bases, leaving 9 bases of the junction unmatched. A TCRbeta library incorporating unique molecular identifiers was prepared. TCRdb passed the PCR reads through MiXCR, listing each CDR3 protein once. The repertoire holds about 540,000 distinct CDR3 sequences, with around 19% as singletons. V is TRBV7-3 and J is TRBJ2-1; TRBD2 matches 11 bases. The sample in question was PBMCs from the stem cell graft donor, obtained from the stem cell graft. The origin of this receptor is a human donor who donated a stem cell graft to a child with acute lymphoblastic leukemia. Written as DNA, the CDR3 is TGTGCCAGCAGCTTATTAGCGGGAGGGCCTGGCTACTACAATGAGCAGTTCTTC. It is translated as CASSLLAGGPGYYNEQFF.